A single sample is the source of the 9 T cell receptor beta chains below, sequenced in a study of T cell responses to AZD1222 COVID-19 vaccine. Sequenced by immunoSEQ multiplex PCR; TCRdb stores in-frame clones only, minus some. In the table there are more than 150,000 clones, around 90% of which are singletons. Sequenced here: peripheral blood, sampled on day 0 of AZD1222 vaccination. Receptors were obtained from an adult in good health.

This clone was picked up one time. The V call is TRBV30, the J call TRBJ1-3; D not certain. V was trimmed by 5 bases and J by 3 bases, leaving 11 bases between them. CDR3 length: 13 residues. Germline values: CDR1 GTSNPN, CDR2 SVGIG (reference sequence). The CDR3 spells CAWARWVGNTIYF. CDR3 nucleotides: TGTGCCTGGGCCCGATGGGTTGGAAACACCATATATTTT.

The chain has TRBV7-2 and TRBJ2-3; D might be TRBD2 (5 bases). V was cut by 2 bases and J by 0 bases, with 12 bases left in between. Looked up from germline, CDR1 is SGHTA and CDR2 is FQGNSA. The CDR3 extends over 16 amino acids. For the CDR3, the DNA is TGTGCCAGCAGCTTAAATTCGCGGGCGAGCACAGATACGCAGTATTTT. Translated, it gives CASSLNSRASTDTQYF.

CDR3 residues: CASSLVAGVGGGEQYF. In nucleotides, the CDR3 is TGTGCCAGCAGCTTAGTAGCGGGAGTGGGCGGGGGCGAGCAGTACTTC. The chain links TRBV7-2 to TRBJ2-7; TRBD2 matches 9 bases. V gave up 1 base and J gave up 6 bases; unmatched junction bases: 10. Germline V gives CDR1 SGHTA, CDR2 FQGNSA. CDR3 length equals 16 residues.

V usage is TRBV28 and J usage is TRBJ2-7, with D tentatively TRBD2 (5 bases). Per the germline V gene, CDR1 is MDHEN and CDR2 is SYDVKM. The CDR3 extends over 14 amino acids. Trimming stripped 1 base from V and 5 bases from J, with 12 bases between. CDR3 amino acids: CASSLFIGVHEQYF. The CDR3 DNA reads TGTGCCAGCAGTTTATTCATCGGGGTGCACGAGCAGTACTTC.

CDR3 DNA sequence: TGTGCCAGCAGTGTGGTGATGGGTGCGGGAGTAAGAGAGCAGTTCTTC. Translated, it gives CASSVVMGAGVREQFF. The V gene is TRBV6-4, the J gene TRBJ2-1; 7 nucleotides agree with TRBD2. Germline V lookup: CDR1 MRHNA, CDR2 SNTAGT. The CDR3 covers 16 residues. V shed 4 bases, J shed 10 bases, and the junction held 16 bases outside the gene matches.

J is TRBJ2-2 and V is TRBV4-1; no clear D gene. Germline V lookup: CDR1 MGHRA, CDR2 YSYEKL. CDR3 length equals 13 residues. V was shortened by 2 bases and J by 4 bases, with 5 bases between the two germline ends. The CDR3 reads CASSQTSTGELFF. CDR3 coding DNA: TGCGCCAGCAGCCAAACTTCCACCGGGGAGCTGTTTTTT.

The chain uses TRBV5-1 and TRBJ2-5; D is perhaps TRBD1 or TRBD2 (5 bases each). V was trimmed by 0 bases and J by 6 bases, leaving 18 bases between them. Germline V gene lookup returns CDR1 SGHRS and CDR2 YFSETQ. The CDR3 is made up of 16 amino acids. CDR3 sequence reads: CASSLDPGPLRKTQYF. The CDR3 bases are TGCGCCAGCAGCTTGGATCCGGGACCCCTGCGGAAGACCCAGTACTTC.

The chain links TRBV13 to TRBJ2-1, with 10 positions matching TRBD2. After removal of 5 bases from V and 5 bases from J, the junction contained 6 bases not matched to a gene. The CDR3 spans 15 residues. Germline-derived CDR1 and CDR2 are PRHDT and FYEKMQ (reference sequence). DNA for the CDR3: TGTGCCAGCAGCACCCGGACTAGCGGCCACAATGAGCAGTTCTTC. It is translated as CASSTRTSGHNEQFF.

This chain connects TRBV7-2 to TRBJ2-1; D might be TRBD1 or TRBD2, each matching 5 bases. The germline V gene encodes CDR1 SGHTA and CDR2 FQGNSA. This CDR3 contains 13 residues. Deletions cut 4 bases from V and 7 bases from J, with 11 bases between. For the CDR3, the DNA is TGTGCCAGCAGCTCCGGGGCTGTGAATGAGCAGTTCTTC. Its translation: CASSSGAVNEQFF.